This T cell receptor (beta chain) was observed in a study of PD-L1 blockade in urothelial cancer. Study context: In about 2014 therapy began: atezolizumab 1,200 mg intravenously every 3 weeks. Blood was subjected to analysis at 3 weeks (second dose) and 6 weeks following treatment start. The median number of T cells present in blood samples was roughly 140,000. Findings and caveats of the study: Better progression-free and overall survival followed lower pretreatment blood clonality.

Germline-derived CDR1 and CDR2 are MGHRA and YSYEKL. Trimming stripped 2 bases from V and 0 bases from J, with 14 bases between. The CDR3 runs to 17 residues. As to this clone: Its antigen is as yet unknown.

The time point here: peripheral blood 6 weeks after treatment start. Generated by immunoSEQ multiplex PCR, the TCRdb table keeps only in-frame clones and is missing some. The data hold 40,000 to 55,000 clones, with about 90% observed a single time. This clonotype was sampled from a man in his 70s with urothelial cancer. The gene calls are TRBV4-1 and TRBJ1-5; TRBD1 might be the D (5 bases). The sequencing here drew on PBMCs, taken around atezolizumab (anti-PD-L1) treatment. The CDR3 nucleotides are TGCGCCAGCAGCCAACAGCCATCAGGGAATAGCAATCAGCCCCAGCATTTT. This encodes CASSQQPSGNSNQPQHF.